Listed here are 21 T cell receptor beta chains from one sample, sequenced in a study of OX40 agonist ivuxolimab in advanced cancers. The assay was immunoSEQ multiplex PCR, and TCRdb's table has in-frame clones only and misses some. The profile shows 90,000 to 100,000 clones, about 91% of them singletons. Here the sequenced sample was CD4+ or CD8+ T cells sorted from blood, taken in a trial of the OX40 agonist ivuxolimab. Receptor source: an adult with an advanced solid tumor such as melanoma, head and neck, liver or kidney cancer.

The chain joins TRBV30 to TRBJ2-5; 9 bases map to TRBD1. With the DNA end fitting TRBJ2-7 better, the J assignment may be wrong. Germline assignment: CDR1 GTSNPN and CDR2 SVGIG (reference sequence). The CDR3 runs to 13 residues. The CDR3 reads CAWTGQGAHEQYF. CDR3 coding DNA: TGTGCCTGGACGGGACAGGGAGCCCACGAGCAGTACTTC.

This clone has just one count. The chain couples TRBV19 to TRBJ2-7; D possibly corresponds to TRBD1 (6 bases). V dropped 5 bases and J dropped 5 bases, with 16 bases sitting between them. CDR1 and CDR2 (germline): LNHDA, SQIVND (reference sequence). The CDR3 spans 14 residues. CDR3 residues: CASSGMGAKHEQYF. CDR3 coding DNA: TGTGCCAGTAGTGGGATGGGGGCAAAGCACGAGCAGTACTTC.

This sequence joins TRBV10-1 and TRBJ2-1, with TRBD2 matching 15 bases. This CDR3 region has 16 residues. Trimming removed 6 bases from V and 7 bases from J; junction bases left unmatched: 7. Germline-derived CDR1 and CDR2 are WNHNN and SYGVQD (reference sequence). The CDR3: CASSPGLAGGQNEQFF. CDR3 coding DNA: TGCGCCAGCAGCCCCGGACTAGCGGGAGGGCAAAATGAGCAGTTCTTC.

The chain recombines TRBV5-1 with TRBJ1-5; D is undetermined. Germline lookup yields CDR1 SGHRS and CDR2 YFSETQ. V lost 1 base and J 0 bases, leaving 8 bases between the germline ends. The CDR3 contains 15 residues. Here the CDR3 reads CASSLNGNSNQPQHF. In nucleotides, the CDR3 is TGCGCCAGCAGCTTGAACGGGAATAGCAATCAGCCCCAGCATTTT.

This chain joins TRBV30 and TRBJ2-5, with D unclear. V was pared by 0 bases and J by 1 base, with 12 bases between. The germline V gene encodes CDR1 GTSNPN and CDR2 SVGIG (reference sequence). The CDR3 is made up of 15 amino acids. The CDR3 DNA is TGTGCCTGGAGTGTCGGTGGCTACCGCCAAGAGACCCAGTACTTC. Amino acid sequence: CAWSVGGYRQETQYF. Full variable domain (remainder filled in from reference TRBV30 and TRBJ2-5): SQTIHQWPATLVQPVGSPLSLECTVEGTSNPNLYWYRQAAGRGLQLLFYSVGIGQISSEVPQNLSASRPQDRQFILSSKKLLLSDSGFYLCAWSVGGYRQETQYFGPGTRLLVL.

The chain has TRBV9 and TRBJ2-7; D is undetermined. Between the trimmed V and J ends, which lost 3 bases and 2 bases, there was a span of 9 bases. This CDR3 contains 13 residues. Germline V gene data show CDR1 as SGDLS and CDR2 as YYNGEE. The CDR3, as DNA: TGTGCCAGCAGCGGTGGCAGTACCTACGAGCAGTACTTC. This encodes CASSGGSTYEQYF. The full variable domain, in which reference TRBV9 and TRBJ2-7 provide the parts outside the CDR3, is DSGVTQTPKHLITATGQRVTLRCSPRSGDLSVYWYQQSLDQGLQFLIQYYNGEERAKGNILERFSAQQFPDLHSELNLSSLELGDSALYFCASSGGSTYEQYFGPGTRLTVT.

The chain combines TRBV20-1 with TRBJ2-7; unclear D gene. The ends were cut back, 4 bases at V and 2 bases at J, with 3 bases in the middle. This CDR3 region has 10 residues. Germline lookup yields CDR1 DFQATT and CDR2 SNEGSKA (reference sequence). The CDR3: CSAKPYEQYF. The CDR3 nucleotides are TGCAGTGCTAAACCCTACGAGCAGTACTTC.

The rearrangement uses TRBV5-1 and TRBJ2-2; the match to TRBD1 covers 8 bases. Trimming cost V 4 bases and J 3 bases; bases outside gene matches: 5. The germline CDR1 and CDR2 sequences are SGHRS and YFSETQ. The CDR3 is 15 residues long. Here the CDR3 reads CASSEQGVDTGELFF. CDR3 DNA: TGCGCCAGCAGCGAACAGGGGGTAGACACCGGGGAGCTGTTTTTT. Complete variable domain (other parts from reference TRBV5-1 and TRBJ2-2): KAGVTQTPRYLIKTRGQQVTLSCSPISGHRSVSWYQQTPGQGLQFLFEYFSETQRNKGNFPGRFSGRQFSNSRSEMNVSTLELGDSALYLCASSEQGVDTGELFFGEGSRLTVL.

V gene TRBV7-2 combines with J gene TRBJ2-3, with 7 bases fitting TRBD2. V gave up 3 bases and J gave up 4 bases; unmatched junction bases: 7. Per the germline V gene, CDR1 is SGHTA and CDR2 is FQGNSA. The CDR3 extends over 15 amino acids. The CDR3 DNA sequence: TGTGCCAGCAGCTTTACCCTCGGGGGGTCAGATACGCAGTATTTT. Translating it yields CASSFTLGGSDTQYF.

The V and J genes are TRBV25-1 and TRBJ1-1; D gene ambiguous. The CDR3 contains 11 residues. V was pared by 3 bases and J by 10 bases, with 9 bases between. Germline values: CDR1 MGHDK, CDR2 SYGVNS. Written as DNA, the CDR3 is TGTGCCAGCAGTGATCAAGGGAGAGCTTTCTTT. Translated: CASSDQGRAFF.

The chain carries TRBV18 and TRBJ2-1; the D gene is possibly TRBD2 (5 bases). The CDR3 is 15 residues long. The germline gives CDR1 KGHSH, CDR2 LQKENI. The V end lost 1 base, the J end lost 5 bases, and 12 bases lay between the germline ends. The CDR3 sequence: CASSPLAGPNNEQFF. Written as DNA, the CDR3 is TGTGCCAGCTCACCACTTGCGGGCCCGAACAATGAGCAGTTCTTC. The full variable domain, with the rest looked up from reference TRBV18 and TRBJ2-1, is NAGVMQNPRHLVRRRGQEARLRCSPMKGHSHVYWYRQLPEEGLKFMVYLQKENIIDESGMPKERFSAEFPKEGPSILRIQQVVRGDSAAYFCASSPLAGPNNEQFFGPGTRLTVL.

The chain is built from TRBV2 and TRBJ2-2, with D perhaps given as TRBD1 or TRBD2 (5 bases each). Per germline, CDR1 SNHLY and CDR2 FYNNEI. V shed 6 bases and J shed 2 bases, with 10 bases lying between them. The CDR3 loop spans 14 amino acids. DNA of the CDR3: TGTGCCAGCAGGCCGGGACCTAACACCGGGGAGCTGTTTTTT. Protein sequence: CASRPGPNTGELFF.

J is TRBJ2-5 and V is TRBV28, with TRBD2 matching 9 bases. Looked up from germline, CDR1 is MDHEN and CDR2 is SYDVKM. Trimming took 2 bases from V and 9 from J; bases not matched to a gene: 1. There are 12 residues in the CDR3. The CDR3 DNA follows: TGTGCCAGCAGTTTAGCGGGAGGGGCCCAGTACTTC. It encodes CASSLAGGAQYF.

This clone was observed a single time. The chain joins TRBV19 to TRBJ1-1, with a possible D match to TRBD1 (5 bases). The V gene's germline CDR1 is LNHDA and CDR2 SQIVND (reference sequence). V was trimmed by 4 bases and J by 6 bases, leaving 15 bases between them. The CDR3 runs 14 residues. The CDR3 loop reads CASSTLGGGSEAFF. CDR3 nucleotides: TGTGCCAGTAGTACCCTCGGGGGAGGGTCTGAAGCTTTCTTT.

CDR3 loop: CASSYRNRGGYTF. The CDR3 DNA is TGTGCCAGCAGTTACAGAAACAGGGGTGGCTACACCTTC. The gene calls are TRBV6-5 and TRBJ1-2; 7 bases line up with TRBD1. Germline V gene data show CDR1 as MNHEY and CDR2 as SVGAGI. V dropped 2 bases and J dropped 7; count of bases not matched to a gene: 4. This CDR3 spans 13 amino acids.

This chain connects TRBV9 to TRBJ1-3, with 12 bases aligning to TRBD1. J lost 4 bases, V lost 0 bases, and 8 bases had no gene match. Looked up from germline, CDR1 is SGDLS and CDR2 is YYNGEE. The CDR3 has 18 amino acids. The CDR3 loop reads CASSVAMWDRGQGNTIYF. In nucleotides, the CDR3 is TGTGCCAGCAGCGTAGCTATGTGGGACAGGGGGCAAGGAAACACCATATATTTT.

The CDR3 loop reads CASAPGGTSIRETQYF. CDR3 sequence (DNA): TGTGCCAGCGCCCCAGGGGGGACTAGTATCCGAGAGACCCAGTACTTC. This chain connects TRBV18 to TRBJ2-5, with D possibly being TRBD2 (8 bases). The V gene's germline CDR1 is KGHSH and CDR2 LQKENI. The CDR3 runs to 16 residues. V dropped 8 bases and J dropped 4 bases, with 23 bases sitting between them.

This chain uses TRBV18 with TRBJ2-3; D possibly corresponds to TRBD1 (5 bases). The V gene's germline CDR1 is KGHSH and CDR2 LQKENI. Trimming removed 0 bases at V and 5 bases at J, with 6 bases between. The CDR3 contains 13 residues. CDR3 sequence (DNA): TGTGCCAGCTCACCACCGACAGTAGATACGCAGTATTTT. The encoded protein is CASSPPTVDTQYF.

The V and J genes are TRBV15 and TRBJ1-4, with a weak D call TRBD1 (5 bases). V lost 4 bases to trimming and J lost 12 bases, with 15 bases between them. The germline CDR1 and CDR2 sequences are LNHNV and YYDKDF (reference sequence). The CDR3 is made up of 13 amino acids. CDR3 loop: CATSMMDGTELFF. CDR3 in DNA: TGTGCCACCAGCATGATGGACGGGACCGAACTGTTTTTT.

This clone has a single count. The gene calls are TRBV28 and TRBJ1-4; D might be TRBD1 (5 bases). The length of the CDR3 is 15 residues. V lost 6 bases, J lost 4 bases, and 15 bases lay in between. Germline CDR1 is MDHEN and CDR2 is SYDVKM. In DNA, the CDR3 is TGTGCCAGCAGGGGGCTCGGAGGCGGTAATGAAAAACTGTTTTTT. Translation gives CASRGLGGGNEKLFF.

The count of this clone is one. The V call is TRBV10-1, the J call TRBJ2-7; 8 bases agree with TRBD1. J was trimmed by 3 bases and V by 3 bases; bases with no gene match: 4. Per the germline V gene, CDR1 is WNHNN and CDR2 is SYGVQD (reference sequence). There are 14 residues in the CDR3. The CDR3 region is CASSEGTGIYEQYF. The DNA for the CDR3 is TGCGCCAGCAGTGAAGGGACAGGAATCTACGAGCAGTACTTC.